This T cell receptor beta chain was sequenced for a study of blood T cell dynamics during melanoma immunotherapy. This table comes from immunoSEQ multiplex PCR, and its TCRdb copy is limited to in-frame clones, with some not included. The table includes more than 15,000 clones, roughly 85% detected once. As for this clone: Its antigen is not identified.

The study's findings and limits: Clones driving repertoire changes may be melanoma-specific or general immune activation. Unlike progressors, later disease-control patients had W3 repertoires gaining clonality or diversity.

Time point defined: week 3, after first cycle of checkpoint inhibitor. No patient had earlier systemic cancer treatment, concurrent immunosuppressants, or another active cancer. The CDR3 is 16 residues long. Trimming cost V 4 bases and J 0 bases, with 13 bases left between them. From germline, CDR1 is PRHDT and CDR2 FYEKMQ (reference sequence). The V and J genes are TRBV13 and TRBJ1-3, with D possibly matching TRBD1 (5 bases). This receptor was obtained from a human donor with melanoma. The sequencing used blood, collected from a patient treated with checkpoint blockade. CDR3 sequence reads: CASSSPRQNSGNTIYF. DNA of the CDR3: TGTGCCAGCAGCTCTCCTCGACAGAACTCTGGAAACACCATATATTTT.